This entry is about one T cell receptor beta chain. The antigen is unknown. The data stem from a study of T cell responses to AZD1222 COVID-19 vaccine. This CDR3 is built from 10 residues. V lost 2 bases and J 13 bases, leaving 9 bases between the germline ends. Germline CDR1 reads SGDLS; CDR2 reads YYNGEE. TCRdb keeps only in-frame clones here, not all; method: immunoSEQ multiplex PCR. The profile shows some 140,000 clones, approximately 86% of them singletons. Findings of the study overall: CD4 TCRs linked to vaccination spanned spike, dominating at 160-218 and 743-854. After two AZD1222 doses, spike-specific TCR breadth and depth rose versus day 0. Donor demographics were predominantly white British with a female majority; clonal diversity may be underestimated.

The receptor's source is an adult who received the AZD1222 COVID-19 vaccine. The sequencing here drew on peripheral blood, taken 28 days after the second AZD1222 dose. The chain combines TRBV9 with TRBJ1-2; no definite D call. CDR3 region: CASSVRVSTF. In nucleotides, the CDR3 is TGTGCCAGCAGCGTCCGGGTATCCACCTTC.